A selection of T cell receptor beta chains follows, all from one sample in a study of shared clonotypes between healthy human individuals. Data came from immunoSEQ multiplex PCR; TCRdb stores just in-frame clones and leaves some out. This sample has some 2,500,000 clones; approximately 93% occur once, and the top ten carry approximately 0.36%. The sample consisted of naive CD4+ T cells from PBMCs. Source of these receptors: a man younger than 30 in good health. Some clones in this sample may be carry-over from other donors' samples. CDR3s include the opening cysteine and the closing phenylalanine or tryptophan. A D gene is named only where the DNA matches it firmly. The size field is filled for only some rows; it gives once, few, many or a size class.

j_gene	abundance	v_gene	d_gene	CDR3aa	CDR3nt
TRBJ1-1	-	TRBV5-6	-	CASSNTPVGAFF	TGTGCCAGCAGTAATACACCCGTGGGAGCTTTCTTT
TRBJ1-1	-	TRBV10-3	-	CAISDQGTEAFF	TGTGCCATCAGTGATCAAGGGACTGAAGCTTTCTTT
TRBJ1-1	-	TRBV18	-	CASSPELNTEAFF	TGTGCCAGCTCACCAGAGCTGAACACTGAAGCTTTCTTT
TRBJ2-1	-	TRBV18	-	CASSPDNSGAEQFF	TGTGCCAGCTCACCAGACAACTCAGGGGCGGAGCAGTTCTTC
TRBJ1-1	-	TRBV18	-	CASSPGRTEAFF	TGTGCCAGCTCACCGGGTAGGACTGAAGCTTTCTTT
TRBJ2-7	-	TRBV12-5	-	CASGLVPQGSYEQYF	TGTGCTAGTGGTTTGGTACCCCAGGGCTCCTACGAGCAGTACTTC
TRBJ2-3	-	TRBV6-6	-	CASSRDLLGGTDTQYF	TGTGCCAGCAGTAGGGACCTCTTAGGTGGGACAGATACGCAGTATTTT
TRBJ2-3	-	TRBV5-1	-	CASSLGGTFTDTQYF	TGCGCCAGCAGCTTGGGGGGCACCTTCACAGATACGCAGTATTTT
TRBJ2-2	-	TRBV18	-	CASSPPENTGELFF	TGTGCCAGCTCACCACCTGAGAACACCGGGGAGCTGTTTTTT
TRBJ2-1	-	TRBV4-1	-	CASSPDGRSYNEQFF	TGCGCCAGCAGCCCGGACGGGCGCTCCTACAATGAGCAGTTCTTC
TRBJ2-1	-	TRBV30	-	CAWAINNEQFF	TGTGCCTGGGCCATTAACAATGAGCAGTTCTTC
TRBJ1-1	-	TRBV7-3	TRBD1	CASSLQGESSTEAFF	TGTGCCAGCAGCTTACAGGGGGAGTCGAGCACTGAAGCTTTCTTT
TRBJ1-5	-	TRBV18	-	CASSPGRDSNQPQHF	TGTGCCAGCTCACCAGGTAGGGATAGCAATCAGCCCCAGCATTTT
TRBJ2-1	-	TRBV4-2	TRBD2	CASSQDLASGRDEQFF	TGTGCCAGCAGCCAAGATTTAGCTAGCGGGAGGGATGAGCAGTTCTTC
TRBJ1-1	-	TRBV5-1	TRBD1	CASSPDRGSPAFF	TGCGCCAGCAGCCCCGACAGGGGGTCCCCAGCTTTCTTT
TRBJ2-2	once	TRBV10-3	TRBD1	CAISERGTGRTGELFF	TGTGCCATCAGTGAGCGCGGGACAGGGCGTACCGGGGAGCTGTTTTTT
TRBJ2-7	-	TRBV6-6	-	CASRAGHGRWEQYF	TGTGCCAGCAGGGCGGGCCACGGTCGATGGGAGCAGTACTTC
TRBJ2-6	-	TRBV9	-	CASSLTPGRRGLLTF	TGTGCCAGCAGCCTTACCCCGGGACGTCGGGGGCTCCTGACTTTC
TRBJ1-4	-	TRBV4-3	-	CASSQEGTQGGKLFF	TGCGCCAGCAGCCAAGAAGGAACCCAAGGAGGAAAACTGTTTTTT
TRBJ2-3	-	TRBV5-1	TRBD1	CASSQGTGLSNTQYF	TGCGCCAGCAGCCAGGGGACAGGTTTATCGAATACGCAGTATTTT
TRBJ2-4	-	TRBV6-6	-	CASNKRDPVKNIQYF	TGTGCCAGTAATAAACGGGACCCCGTTAAAAACATTCAGTACTTC
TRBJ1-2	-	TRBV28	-	CASSSPTTEPYNYGYTF	TGTGCCAGCAGTTCCCCTACGACAGAACCCTATAACTATGGCTACACCTTC
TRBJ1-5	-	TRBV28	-	CASSSQGRGNQPQHF	TGTGCCAGCAGTTCCCAGGGCAGGGGCAATCAGCCCCAGCATTTT
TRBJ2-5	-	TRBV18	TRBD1	CASSPSGTGVETQYF	TGTGCCAGCTCACCGTCCGGGACAGGGGTGGAGACCCAGTACTTC
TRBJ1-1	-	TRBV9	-	CASSGGVNTEAFF	TGTGCCAGCAGTGGGGGGGTGAACACTGAAGCTTTCTTT
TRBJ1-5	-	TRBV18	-	CASSPFDGLIQPQHF	TGTGCCAGCTCACCGTTTGACGGACTTATTCAGCCCCAGCATTTT
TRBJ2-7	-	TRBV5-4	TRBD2	CASSPSSGRSYEQYF	TGTGCCAGCAGCCCATCTAGCGGGAGGTCGTACGAGCAGTACTTC
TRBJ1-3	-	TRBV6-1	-	CASSEVGGNTIYF	TGTGCCAGCAGTGAAGTCGGAGGAAACACCATATATTTT
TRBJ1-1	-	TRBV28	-	CASSPRRGGEDTEAFF	TGTGCCAGCAGTCCCCGCCGGGGGGGAGAAGACACTGAAGCTTTCTTT
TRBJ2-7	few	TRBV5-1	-	CASSSLTGYQDEQYF	TGCGCCAGCAGCTCCCTTACAGGGTATCAGGACGAGCAGTACTTC
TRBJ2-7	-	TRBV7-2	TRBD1	CASSLDPGQGREQYF	TGTGCCAGCAGCTTGGACCCGGGACAGGGACGCGAGCAGTACTTC
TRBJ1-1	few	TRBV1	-	CTSSYGPEAFF	TGCACCAGCAGCTACGGACCCGAAGCTTTCTTT
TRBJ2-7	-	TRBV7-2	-	CASSSPRVGYEQYF	TGTGCCAGCAGCTCCCCCAGGGTAGGGTACGAGCAGTACTTC
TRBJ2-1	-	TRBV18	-	CASSPSGESSYNEQFF	TGTGCCAGCTCGCCGTCAGGGGAGAGCTCCTACAATGAGCAGTTCTTC
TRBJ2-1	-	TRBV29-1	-	CSVGIGLWNEQFF	TGCAGCGTTGGTATCGGGCTTTGGAATGAGCAGTTCTTC
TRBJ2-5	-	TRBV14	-	CASSPPGHQETQYF	TGTGCCAGCAGCCCCCCGGGACATCAAGAGACCCAGTACTTC
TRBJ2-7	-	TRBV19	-	CASSIGTTTYEQYF	TGTGCCAGTAGTATAGGGACAACAACCTACGAGCAGTACTTC
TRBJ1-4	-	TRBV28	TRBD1	CASSPNTGGKLFF	TGTGCCAGCAGTCCAAACACAGGGGGAAAACTGTTTTTT
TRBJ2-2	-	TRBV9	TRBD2	CASSALAGVNTGELFF	TGTGCCAGCAGCGCCTTAGCGGGGGTGAACACCGGGGAGCTGTTTTTT
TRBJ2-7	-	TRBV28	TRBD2	CASSSLAEGSYEQYF	TGTGCCAGCAGTTCACTAGCGGAGGGATCCTACGAGCAGTACTTC
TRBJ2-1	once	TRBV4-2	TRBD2	CASSRGTSGSGEQFF	TGTGCCAGCAGCCGCGGGACTAGCGGGAGTGGTGAGCAGTTCTTC
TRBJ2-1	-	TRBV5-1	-	CASSGSGPEQFF	TGCGCCAGCAGCGGGTCCGGGCCTGAGCAGTTCTTC
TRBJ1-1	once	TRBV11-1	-	CASSLSRAGTEAFF	TGTGCCAGCAGCTTATCCAGGGCCGGCACTGAAGCTTTCTTT
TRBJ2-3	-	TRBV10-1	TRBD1	CASSDQAGGTDTQYF	TGCGCCAGCAGTGACCAGGCAGGGGGAACAGATACGCAGTATTTT
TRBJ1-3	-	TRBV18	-	CASSPAGRASGNTIYF	TGTGCCAGCTCACCGGCCGGGAGGGCCTCTGGAAACACCATATATTTT
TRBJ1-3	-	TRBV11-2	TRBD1	CASSPTGPGNTIYF	TGTGCCAGCAGCCCGACAGGGCCCGGAAACACCATATATTTT
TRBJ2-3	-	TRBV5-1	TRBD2	CASSREAGSDTQYF	TGCGCCAGCAGCCGGGAAGCGGGATCGGATACGCAGTATTTT
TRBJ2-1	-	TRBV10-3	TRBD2	CAISEGAGDGEQFF	TGTGCCATCAGTGAGGGAGCGGGAGATGGGGAGCAGTTCTTC
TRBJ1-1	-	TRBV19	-	CASSIVAGDTEAFF	TGTGCCAGTAGTATAGTCGCAGGGGACACTGAAGCTTTCTTT
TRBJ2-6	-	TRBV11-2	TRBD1	CASSSDRSSGANVLTF	TGTGCCAGCAGTTCGGACAGGTCCTCTGGGGCCAACGTCCTGACTTTC
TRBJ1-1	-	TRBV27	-	CASFLVRGGTEAFF	TGTGCCAGCTTTTTAGTTCGGGGGGGCACTGAAGCTTTCTTT
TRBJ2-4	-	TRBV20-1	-	CSARAGTHSF	TGCAGTGCTAGGGCCGGGACTCACAGCTTC
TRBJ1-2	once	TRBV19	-	CATKDGTSRRGYTF	TGTGCCACCAAGGACGGGACGTCCAGAAGAGGCTACACCTTC
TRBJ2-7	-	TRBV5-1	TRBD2	CASSLEAGAPEQYF	TGCGCCAGCAGCTTGGAAGCGGGAGCCCCCGAGCAGTACTTC
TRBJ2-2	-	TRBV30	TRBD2	CAWSHPSGRENTGELFF	TGTGCCTGGAGTCATCCTAGCGGGAGGGAGAACACCGGGGAGCTGTTTTTT
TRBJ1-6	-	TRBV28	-	CASSTTGGPLNSPLHF	TGTGCCAGCAGTACCACCGGAGGGCCGCTTAATTCACCCCTCCACTTT